This entry lists 3 T cell receptor beta chains sequenced from one sample in a study of blood T cell repertoires in COVID-19. Assay used: immunoSEQ multiplex PCR; TCRdb lists only in-frame clones, some missing. The sample records approximately 250,000 clones, over 75% being singletons. Material: peripheral blood. All receptors come from a woman aged 70-85 years with COVID-19, enrolled during active disease.

This rearrangement joins TRBV9 to TRBJ2-7, with 13 positions matching TRBD2. The germline V gene has CDR1 SGDLS and CDR2 YYNGEE. Losses at the gene ends were 3 bases for V and 0 bases for J; bases not matched to a gene: 6. The CDR3 covers 17 residues. The CDR3 is CASSAGLAGAFSYEQYF. The CDR3 DNA follows: TGTGCCAGCAGCGCCGGACTAGCGGGAGCATTCTCCTACGAGCAGTACTTC.

The V gene is TRBV6-2 or TRBV6-3, the J gene TRBJ1-6, with 7 bases matching TRBD1. Germline V gene data show CDR1 as MNHEY and CDR2 as SVGEGT. Trimming took 0 bases from V and 7 from J; bases not matched to a gene: 3. This CDR3 has 15 amino acids. The CDR3 bases are TGTGCCAGCAGTTACTCCGGGACAGCAAATTCACCCCTCCACTTT. Residues: CASSYSGTANSPLHF.

The chain links TRBV28 to TRBJ1-1; D may be TRBD1 (6 bases). The CDR3 sequence is 16 residues long. Trimming removed 3 bases from V and 3 bases from J, with 17 bases in between. CDR1 MDHEN and CDR2 SYDVKM come from the germline V gene. This CDR3 reads CASSFSTGSGHTEAFF. The CDR3 nucleotides read TGTGCCAGCAGTTTCAGTACAGGGTCGGGGCACACTGAAGCTTTCTTT.